Below are 4 T cell receptor beta chains sequenced from a single sample in a study of blood T cells in healthy people across ages. Using a J-beta primer mix together with a sample-barcoded 5' primer, a second PCR was run for roughly 7 to 11 cycles. One entry per CDR3 protein, called by TCRdb with MiXCR from the 5' RACE reads. Among under 1,100,000 distinct CDR3 sequences, under 30% were seen once, and the ten largest hold approximately 0.7%. The same data also went into a second study, on T cells of mothers and their children.

The sequenced material came from blood. These receptors all come from a girl aged 2 to 9 in good health.

This clonotype was counted only a few times. The V call is TRBV18, the J call TRBJ2-3; perhaps D is TRBD1 or TRBD2 (5 bases each). The V gene's germline CDR1 is KGHSH and CDR2 LQKENI. The CDR3 is 14 residues long. Deletions cut 0 bases from V and 7 bases from J, with 11 bases between. The CDR3 DNA sequence: TGTGCCAGCTCACCACCGAACGGGGCTTATACGCAGTATTTT. It encodes CASSPPNGAYTQYF.

The V call is TRBV9, the J call TRBJ2-7; 7 bases line up with TRBD1. The CDR3 has 16 amino acids. V was pared by 0 bases and J by 4 bases, with 10 bases of the junction left unmatched. CDR1 and CDR2 (germline): SGDLS, YYNGEE. The CDR3 is CASSVDDREEVYEQYF. Written as DNA, the CDR3 is TGTGCCAGCAGCGTAGATGACAGGGAAGAGGTTTACGAGCAGTACTTC.

This sequence joins TRBV6-5 and TRBJ1-6; maybe TRBD1 (6 bases). Trimming took 2 bases from V and 9 from J, leaving 20 bases between them. CDR3 length equals 17 residues. Per the germline V gene, CDR1 is MNHEY and CDR2 is SVGAGI. CDR3 residues: CASSYRGGADPFSPLHF. Here the CDR3 DNA reads TGTGCCAGCAGTTACAGGGGGGGGGCCGATCCTTTTTCACCCCTCCACTTT.

V gene TRBV4-1 combines with J gene TRBJ1-3; D might be TRBD1 (5 bases). Germline V gene sequence: CDR1 MGHRA, CDR2 YSYEKL. V shed 4 bases and J shed 0 bases, with 13 bases lying between them. The CDR3 is made up of 16 amino acids. The CDR3 loop is CASSRGMGDSGNTIYF. In DNA form, the CDR3 reads TGCGCCAGCAGCCGGGGGATGGGGGACTCTGGAAACACCATATATTTT.